A single sample gave rise to the 8 T cell receptor beta chains below, sequenced in a study of glioma-infiltrating T cells after dendritic cell vaccination. Sequenced by immunoSEQ multiplex PCR; TCRdb stores in-frame clones only, minus some. The sample holds around 72,000 clones, about 86% seen once. This sample comprised blood, obtained before dendritic cell vaccination. The receptors here all came from a human donor with glioblastoma.

This clone was observed a handful of times. This chain uses TRBV6-6 with TRBJ1-2; a possible D gene is TRBD1 (5 bases). Germline CDR1 MNHNY, CDR2 SVGAGI (reference sequence). The V gene lost 6 bases and the J gene lost 8 bases, with 16 bases spanning the gap. The CDR3 covers 13 residues. The CDR3 DNA is TGTGCCAGCAGCACCGGAGGGGCGAGGGGCTACACCTTC. Protein product: CASSTGGARGYTF.

The chain has TRBV13 and TRBJ2-7; possibly TRBD1 for D (6 bases). This CDR3 is 15 amino acids long. Trimming cost V 2 bases and J 0 bases, with 11 bases left between them. The germline V gene encodes CDR1 PRHDT and CDR2 FYEKMQ (reference sequence). The CDR3 protein is CASSLRADSSYEQYF. The CDR3 DNA sequence: TGTGCCAGCAGCTTACGTGCGGACAGCTCCTACGAGCAGTACTTC.

Only a few counts were recorded for this clone. This rearrangement joins TRBV6-6 to TRBJ1-5; tentative D call: TRBD1 (6 bases). CDR1 and CDR2 from the germline V gene are MNHNY and SVGAGI (reference sequence). Trimming took 6 bases from V and 6 from J, leaving 12 bases between them. The CDR3 loop spans 13 amino acids. CDR3: CASRMDSFQPQHF. The CDR3 nucleotides are TGTGCCAGCAGAATGGACAGTTTTCAGCCCCAGCATTTT.

The rearrangement joins TRBV9 to TRBJ1-2; TRBD1 agrees at 7 bases. V was pared by 4 bases and J by 2 bases, with 8 bases of the junction left unmatched. Looked up from germline, CDR1 is SGDLS and CDR2 is YYNGEE. The CDR3 loop spans 15 amino acids. The CDR3 is CASSPWDRQNYGYTF. The CDR3 nucleotides read TGTGCCAGCAGCCCTTGGGACAGACAAAACTATGGCTACACCTTC. The full variable domain, with the rest looked up from reference TRBV9 and TRBJ1-2, is DSGVTQTPKHLITATGQRVTLRCSPRSGDLSVYWYQQSLDQGLQFLIQYYNGEERAKGNILERFSAQQFPDLHSELNLSSLELGDSALYFCASSPWDRQNYGYTFGSGTRLTVV.

The V and J genes are TRBV5-1 and TRBJ1-1, with D possibly matching TRBD1 (6 bases). V shed 0 bases and J shed 3 bases, with 12 bases lying between them. CDR3 length: 15 amino acids. Germline V gives CDR1 SGHRS, CDR2 YFSETQ. CDR3 sequence (DNA): TGCGCCAGCAGCTTGGATCCCAGGGGAGACACTGAAGCTTTCTTT. This encodes CASSLDPRGDTEAFF.

This clone was counted only a few times. This chain links TRBV19 with TRBJ1-3; 8 bases fit TRBD1. V trimming: 4 bases; J trimming: 0 bases; junction bases outside the gene matches: 2. Germline CDR1 is LNHDA and CDR2 is SQIVND (reference sequence). The CDR3 spans 15 residues. CDR3 coding DNA: TGTGCCAGTAGTACCGGGACAGGCTCTGGAAACACCATATATTTT. Its protein is CASSTGTGSGNTIYF.

The chain couples TRBV15 to TRBJ2-5, with TRBD1 identical over 7 bases. With 0 bases clipped from V and 2 bases from J, the junction kept 0 bases outside the gene matches. The CDR3 runs 14 residues. CDR1 and CDR2 from the germline V gene are LNHNV and YYDKDF (reference sequence). CDR3 protein: CATSREQGQETQYF. The CDR3 nucleotides read TGTGCCACCAGCAGAGAACAGGGGCAAGAGACCCAGTACTTC.

J is TRBJ2-1 and V is TRBV14, with D maybe TRBD2 (6 bases). Trimming removed 0 bases from V and 7 bases from J, with 16 bases in between. CDR3 length equals 16 residues. Germline CDR1 reads SGHDN; CDR2 reads FVKESK. In DNA form, the CDR3 reads TGTGCCAGCAGCCAAGACCTGGCGGGATTGAGGAATGAGCAGTTCTTC. This sequence encodes CASSQDLAGLRNEQFF.